Listed below are T cell receptor beta chains from one sample, sequenced in a study of blood T cell repertoires in COVID-19. TCRdb's table, derived via immunoSEQ multiplex PCR, lists solely in-frame clones and lacks some. The data show around 220,000 clones, more than 75% seen once. Material for sequencing was PBMCs or T cells enriched from blood (not recorded which). These receptors were taken from a woman in her 40s with acute COVID-19. Both conserved end residues are part of each CDR3. The D gene is left open where the match is weak. Expanded clones get a size class; other rows say once, few or many, or leave the size out.

d_call j_call v_call clone_size cdr3_nt cdr3_aa
. TRBJ2-7 TRBV2 . TGTGCCAGCATGGGGGGAGAGGTGAACGAGCAGTACTTC CASMGGEVNEQYF
. TRBJ1-6 TRBV24-1 . TGTGCCACCAGTACGCATGGGACTTATAATTCACCCCTCCACTTT CATSTHGTYNSPLHF
TRBD1 TRBJ1-1 TRBV6-2/TRBV6-3 . TGTGCCAGCAGTAATCCGGGACAGGGAGGAGCTTTCTTT CASSNPGQGGAFF
TRBD2 TRBJ2-2 TRBV24-1 once TGTGCCACCAGTGGTACTAGCGGGAGGGCCGGCACCGGGGAGCTGTTTTTT CATSGTSGRAGTGELFF
TRBD1 TRBJ1-4 TRBV29-1 . TGCAGCGTAGGACAGGGCGCCGGTGGGAAACTGTTTTTT CSVGQGAGGKLFF
TRBD2 TRBJ2-4 TRBV28 . TGTGCCAGCAGTCCATCGGGACTAGCGAGCAACATTCAGTACTTC CASSPSGLASNIQYF
. TRBJ2-5 TRBV19 . TGTGCCAGTAGTGAGTCAGGGGTGAGGACCCAGTACTTC CASSESGVRTQYF
. TRBJ1-5 TRBV6-5 once TGTGCCAGCAGTACCTACAGGAACCAGCCCCAGCATTTT CASSTYRNQPQHF
. TRBJ1-5 TRBV12-3/TRBV12-4 few TGTGCCAGCAGCGATTTAAAGGGGACCCAGCATTTT CASSDLKGTQHF
. TRBJ2-5 TRBV28 . TGTGCCAGCAGTTCAGAAGACAGAGAGACCCAGTACTTC CASSSEDRETQYF
. TRBJ2-7 TRBV2 . TGTGCCAGCAGTGAAAGGGGGGGGACAGGTTCCTACGAGCAGTACTTC CASSERGGTGSYEQYF
TRBD1 TRBJ1-2 TRBV2 . TGTGCCAGCAGTGGACGGGGACAGGGAAAACGAGGCTACACCTTC CASSGRGQGKRGYTF
. TRBJ1-4 TRBV7-6 once TGTGCCAGCAGCTTATCTGCGGCCAGATCCTCTAATGAAAAACTGTTTTTT CASSLSAARSSNEKLFF
. TRBJ1-1 TRBV19 . TGTGCCAGTAGTATAATTCGGGGAGGGGCCCTGAACACTGAAGCTTTCTTT CASSIIRGGALNTEAFF
TRBD2 TRBJ2-2 TRBV24-1 . TGTGCCACCAGTGATGTGGGTCTAGCGGGAACCGGGGAGCTGTTTTTT CATSDVGLAGTGELFF
. TRBJ1-1 TRBV28 . TGTGCCAGCAGTCACCCGAGACAGAACACTGAAGCTTTCTTT CASSHPRQNTEAFF
TRBD2 TRBJ2-7 TRBV6-5 . TGTGCCAGCAGTTACTCGGCGGGAGGGAGTGAGCAGTACTTC CASSYSAGGSEQYF
. TRBJ1-3 TRBV24-1 . TGTGCCACCAGTGGCCAGGGTCCCTCTGGAAACACCATATATTTT CATSGQGPSGNTIYF
TRBD2 TRBJ2-2 TRBV20-1 . TGCAGTGCTAGTGCGGGGAGCGGGAGAAGCACCGGGGAGCTGTTTTTT CSASAGSGRSTGELFF
. TRBJ1-2 TRBV25-1 . TGTGCCAGCACCGGGAGTCTTTATGGCTACACCTTC CASTGSLYGYTF
TRBD2 TRBJ2-2 TRBV6-5 once TGTGCCAGCGAAAGACTAGCGGCTTTTAAGGGGGAGCTGTTTTTT CASERLAAFKGELFF
TRBD1 TRBJ1-2 TRBV7-2 . TGTGCCAGCAGCCTTGCCCGGGACAGGGGGGGAAACTATGGCTACACCTTC CASSLARDRGGNYGYTF
. TRBJ2-7 TRBV5-5 few TGTGCCAGCAGCCCACAGGGCTACGAGCAGTACTTC CASSPQGYEQYF
TRBD2 TRBJ2-7 TRBV19 . TGTGCCAGTAGTTCTCTAGCGGGGGCCGTCGAGCAGTACTTC CASSSLAGAVEQYF
TRBD2 TRBJ2-1 TRBV7-2 . TGTGCCAGCAGCTTAGCCGGGACTAGCGGGATCAATGAGCAGTTCTTC CASSLAGTSGINEQFF
TRBD1 TRBJ1-4 TRBV30 . TGTGCCTGGGAACCGGGACAGGCAAATGAAAAACTGTTTTTT CAWEPGQANEKLFF
. TRBJ2-2 TRBV3-1/TRBV3-2 . TGTGCCAGCAGCCAAGACTACGCTACCGGGGAGCTGTTTTTT CASSQDYATGELFF
TRBD2 TRBJ2-7 TRBV24-1 . TGTGCCACCAGTGATTCGACTAGCGGGTCCCTGCGCGAGCAGTACTTC CATSDSTSGSLREQYF
TRBD1 TRBJ2-5 TRBV5-1 once TGCGCCAGCAGCTTGGTACAGGGGGCCGCAGAGACCCAGTACTTC CASSLVQGAAETQYF
. TRBJ1-6 TRBV18 few TGTGCCAGCTCAACGGAGTGGAGCTCCTATAATTCACCCCTCCACTTT CASSTEWSSYNSPLHF
TRBD1 TRBJ1-1 TRBV27 . TGTGCCAGCAGGCCCTGGACAGGGGAGTTGGAAGCTTTCTTT CASRPWTGELEAFF
. TRBJ1-2 TRBV9 . TGTGCCAGCAGCGTAGACGTAGGGGGCTATGGCTACACCTTC CASSVDVGGYGYTF
. TRBJ1-2 TRBV6-1 . TGTGCCAGCAGTGAAGCGCGTCACAGGGAATTTGGCTACACCTTC CASSEARHREFGYTF
. TRBJ1-1 TRBV19 . TGTGCCAGTAGTATCGTTAAGAACACTGAAGCTTTCTTT CASSIVKNTEAFF
. TRBJ2-7 TRBV18 . TGTGCCAGCTCACCGGAGGGACAGCTTATGTACTTC CASSPEGQLMYF
. TRBJ2-7 TRBV5-5 few TGTGCCAGCAGCTCAAGAACAGACTACTACGAGCAGTACTTC CASSSRTDYYEQYF
. TRBJ1-2 TRBV4-1 . TGCGCCAGCAGCCAAGAGGCTTTGGGAGAGCTACCTTATGGCTACACCTTC CASSQEALGELPYGYTF
. TRBJ1-5 TRBV18 . TGTGCCAGCTCACCGGGGGGGGTTTATAGCAATCAGCCCCAGCATTTT CASSPGGVYSNQPQHF
. TRBJ2-2 TRBV18 . TGTGCCAGCTCACCGACAGATGACAGCACCGGGGAGCTGTTTTTT CASSPTDDSTGELFF
. TRBJ1-2 TRBV7-2 . TGTGCCAGCAGCTTAGGAGGCCAGTCGGTCTATGGCTACACCTTC CASSLGGQSVYGYTF
. TRBJ1-2 TRBV2 . TGTGCCAGCCGTACGTGGAGCTATGGCTACACCTTC CASRTWSYGYTF
. TRBJ1-6 TRBV7-2 . TGTGCCAGCAGCTTAGAGCTGGGGAGCTATTCACCCCTCCACTTT CASSLELGSYSPLHF
TRBD1 TRBJ1-5 TRBV27 . TGTGCCAGCAGTTCCGGGACAGGGGTGTCGGGCAATCAGCCCCAGCATTTT CASSSGTGVSGNQPQHF
. TRBJ1-1 TRBV2 . TGTGCCAGCATGCAGGAAACTGAAGCTTTCTTT CASMQETEAFF
TRBD2 TRBJ2-1 TRBV28 . TGTGCCAGCAGTCCCAGGGGACTAGTGACCTACAATGAGCAGTTCTTC CASSPRGLVTYNEQFF
. TRBJ1-3 TRBV6-6 . TGTGCCAGCAGTTACTTTGCAGGAACTGAAGGAAACACCATATATTTT CASSYFAGTEGNTIYF
TRBD1 TRBJ2-1 TRBV11-3 . TGTGCCAGCAGCGTAGGGAACCCGGGACAGGGGGGGGATGAGCAGTTCTTC CASSVGNPGQGGDEQFF